Each of the 4 T cell receptor beta chains below was sequenced from the same sample in a study of human T cells and chemical hapten exposure. The total RNA was obtained from whole blood that was not fractionated. TCRdb reprocessed the 5' RACE reads with MiXCR, giving one entry per CDR3 protein. This sample has 110,000 or so distinct CDR3 sequences, with roughly 18% found just once. These receptors originate from a human donor in good health.

This clonotype was seen only a few times. The CDR3 region has the DNA TGTGCCAGCAGTTTCAGGGTGAGCCAGCCCCAGCATTTT. Translation gives CASSFRVSQPQHF. This chain links TRBV27 with TRBJ1-5; D possibly corresponds to TRBD1 (5 bases). Germline-derived CDR1 and CDR2 are MNHEY and SMNVEV (reference sequence). V was clipped by 3 bases and J by 7 bases, with 10 bases between them. The CDR3 contains 13 residues.

In its sample, this clonotype was seen a few times. The CDR3 is CASSPRESGVTDTQYF. DNA of the CDR3: TGTGCCAGCTCACCACGGGAGTCGGGGGTCACAGATACGCAGTATTTT. V is TRBV18 and J is TRBJ2-3, with D possibly matching TRBD2 (6 bases). V was trimmed by 1 base and J by 2 bases, leaving 13 bases between them. There are 16 residues in the CDR3. From germline, CDR1 is KGHSH and CDR2 LQKENI. Using reference TRBV18 and TRBJ2-3 for the parts outside the CDR3, the full variable domain is NAGVMQNPRHLVRRRGQEARLRCSPMKGHSHVYWYRQLPEEGLKFMVYLQKENIIDESGMPKERFSAEFPKEGPSILRIQQVVRGDSAAYFCASSPRESGVTDTQYFGPGTRLTVL.

This clonotype occurred a few times. The chain uses TRBV27 and TRBJ1-4; D possibly corresponds to TRBD1 (5 bases). The CDR3 is 15 amino acids. Germline-derived CDR1 and CDR2 are MNHEY and SMNVEV (reference sequence). The V end was cut by 6 bases, the J end by 0 bases, with 11 bases between. CDR3 sequence reads: CASRGTVATNEKLFF. The CDR3 coding sequence is TGTGCCAGCAGAGGGACGGTTGCAACTAATGAAAAACTGTTTTTT.

This clonotype occurred many times. This chain connects TRBV18 to TRBJ1-3; D remains unclear. The CDR3 is 13 residues long. Germline loops: CDR1 KGHSH, CDR2 LQKENI. The germline V and J ends were trimmed by 2 bases and 6 bases, with 8 bases remaining between them. Here the CDR3 reads CASSPTSANTIYF. The DNA of the CDR3 is TGTGCCAGCTCACCAACGAGTGCAAACACCATATATTTT. Using reference TRBV18 and TRBJ1-3 for the parts outside the CDR3, the full variable domain is NAGVMQNPRHLVRRRGQEARLRCSPMKGHSHVYWYRQLPEEGLKFMVYLQKENIIDESGMPKERFSAEFPKEGPSILRIQQVVRGDSAAYFCASSPTSANTIYFGEGSWLTVV.